The source of this T cell receptor (beta chain) is a study of T cells in Graves' hyperthyroidism and ophthalmopathy. Per germline, CDR1 SGHRS and CDR2 YFSETQ. This CDR3 contains 14 residues. V lost 1 base, J lost 10 bases, and 5 bases stayed unmatched. Amplification targeted TCR beta CDR3 regions from RNA transcripts. The study used the HTBI primer set for a first-round RT-PCR of the TCR CDR3. From the multiplex PCR reads, TCRdb called clonotypes with MiXCR, one entry per CDR3 protein. The sample yields 500,000 to 650,000 distinct CDR3 sequences, about 15% seen once. The specimen sequenced was blood. The source of this sequence is a woman between 18 and 30 years old with Graves' ophthalmopathy. This chain links TRBV5-1 with TRBJ1-6; 7 bases agree with TRBD1. The CDR3 protein is CASSLNRGRSPLHF. The CDR3 nucleotides are TGCGCCAGCAGCTTGAACAGGGGAAGGTCACCCCTCCACTTT. The full variable domain, rest sourced from reference TRBV5-1 and TRBJ1-6, is KAGVTQTPRYLIKTRGQQVTLSCSPISGHRSVSWYQQTPGQGLQFLFEYFSETQRNKGNFPGRFSGRQFSNSRSEMNVSTLELGDSALYLCASSLNRGRSPLHFGNGTRLTVT.